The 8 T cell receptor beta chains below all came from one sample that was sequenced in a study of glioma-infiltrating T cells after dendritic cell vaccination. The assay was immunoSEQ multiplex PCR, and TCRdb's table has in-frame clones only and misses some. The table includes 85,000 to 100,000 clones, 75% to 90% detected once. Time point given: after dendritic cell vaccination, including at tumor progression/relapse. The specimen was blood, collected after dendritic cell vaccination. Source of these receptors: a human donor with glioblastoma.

CDR3 DNA sequence: TGCGCCAGCAGCTTGCCGGGACAGGGAGCTTACAATGAGCAGTTCTTC. It encodes CASSLPGQGAYNEQFF. The V gene is TRBV5-1, the J gene TRBJ2-1; 9 nucleotides match TRBD1. V lost 1 base and J lost 4; bases outside the gene matches: 6. Germline CDR1 reads SGHRS; CDR2 reads YFSETQ. This CDR3 is 16 amino acids long.

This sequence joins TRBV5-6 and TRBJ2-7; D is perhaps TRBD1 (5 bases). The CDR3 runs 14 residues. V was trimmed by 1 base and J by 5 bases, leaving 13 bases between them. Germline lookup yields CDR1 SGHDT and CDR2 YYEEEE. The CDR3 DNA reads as TGTGCCAGCAGCTTGCAGGGCCCTCCTAACGAGCAGTACTTC. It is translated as CASSLQGPPNEQYF.

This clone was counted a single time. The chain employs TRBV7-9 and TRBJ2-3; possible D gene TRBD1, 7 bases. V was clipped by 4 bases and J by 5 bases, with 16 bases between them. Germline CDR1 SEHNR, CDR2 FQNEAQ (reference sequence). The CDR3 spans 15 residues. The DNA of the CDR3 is TGTGCCAGCAGCTCCTCAGGGGGGTCCGTAGATACGCAGTATTTT. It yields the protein CASSSSGGSVDTQYF.

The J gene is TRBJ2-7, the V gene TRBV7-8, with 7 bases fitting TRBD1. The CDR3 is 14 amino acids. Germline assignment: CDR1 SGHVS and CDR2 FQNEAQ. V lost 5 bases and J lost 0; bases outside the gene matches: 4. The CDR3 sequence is CASSPRDSSYEQYF. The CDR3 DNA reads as TGTGCCAGCAGCCCCAGGGACAGCTCCTACGAGCAGTACTTC.

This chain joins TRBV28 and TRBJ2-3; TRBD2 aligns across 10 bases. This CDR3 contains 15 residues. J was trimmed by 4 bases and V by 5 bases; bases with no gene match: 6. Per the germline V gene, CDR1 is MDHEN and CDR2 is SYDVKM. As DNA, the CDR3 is TGTGCCAGCAGTCTTCAGCGGGGGGGCTCAGATACGCAGTATTTT. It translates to CASSLQRGGSDTQYF.

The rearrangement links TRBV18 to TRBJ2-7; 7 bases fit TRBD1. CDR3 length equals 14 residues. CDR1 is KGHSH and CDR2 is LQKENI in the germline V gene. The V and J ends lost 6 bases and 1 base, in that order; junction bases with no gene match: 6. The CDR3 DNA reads TGTGCCAGCTCCCTTGACAGGGATTCCTACGAGCAGTACGTC. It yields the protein CASSLDRDSYEQYV.

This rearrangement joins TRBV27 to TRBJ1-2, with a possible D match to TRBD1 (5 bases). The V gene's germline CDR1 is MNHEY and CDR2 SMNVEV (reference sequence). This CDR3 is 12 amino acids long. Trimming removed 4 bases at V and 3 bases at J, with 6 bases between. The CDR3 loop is CASSSGHYGYTF. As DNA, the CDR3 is TGTGCCAGCAGTTCAGGGCACTATGGCTACACCTTC.

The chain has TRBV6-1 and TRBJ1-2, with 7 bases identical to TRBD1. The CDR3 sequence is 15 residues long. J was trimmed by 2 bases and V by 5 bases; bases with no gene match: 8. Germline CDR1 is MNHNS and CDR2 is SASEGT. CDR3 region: CASSLGQAGNYGYTF. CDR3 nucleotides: TGTGCCAGCAGTCTCGGACAGGCCGGCAACTATGGCTACACCTTC.